This T cell receptor beta chain is drawn from a study of brain T cells in children with intractable seizures. This CDR3 region has 15 residues. The ends were cut back, 0 bases at V and 4 bases at J, with 12 bases in the middle. The germline gives CDR1 MNHEY, CDR2 SVGAGI. Pre-surgery treatment included at least one anti-epileptic drug. Sequenced by immunoSEQ multiplex PCR; TCRdb stores in-frame clones only, minus some. The sample carries 110,000 or so clones, around 94% recorded once. This receptor was obtained from a boy less than two years old with hemimegalencephaly and intractable seizures. Sequences were derived from peripheral blood, sampled at surgery. The chain links TRBV6-5 to TRBJ1-1, with D possibly TRBD1 on 5 matching bases. In DNA, the CDR3 is TGTGCCAGCAGTTACTCGACGGGGCCCCTCACTGAAGCTTTCTTT. Its protein product is CASSYSTGPLTEAFF.